This TCR beta chain originates from a study of T cell responses to AZD1222 COVID-19 vaccine. Points from the study as a whole: Distributed over spike, vaccine-associated CD4 TCRs predominated at 160-218 and 743-854. Repertoire sampling was restricted to post-peak T cell response timepoints. Only a handful of AZD1222 recipients tested seropositive at baseline.

Assay used: immunoSEQ multiplex PCR; TCRdb lists only in-frame clones, some missing. The sample holds under 130,000 clones, roughly 87% seen once. Recipients boosted at about 4 weeks or about 12 weeks are pooled. Germline V gene data show CDR1 as SGHRS and CDR2 as YFSETQ. This CDR3 comprises 14 residues. Trimming at V came to 4 bases and at J to 3 bases, leaving 3 bases not matched to a gene. Of note for this clone: Its antigen is still unknown.

This TCR derives from an adult who received the AZD1222 COVID-19 vaccine. The chain couples TRBV5-1 to TRBJ2-7, with 11 nucleotides matching TRBD1. The source was peripheral blood, collected 28 days after the second AZD1222 dose. In DNA, the CDR3 is TGCGCCAGCAGCCAAGGGACAGGGGGCTACGAGCAGTACTTC. This gives the protein CASSQGTGGYEQYF. The whole variable domain, remainder taken from reference TRBV5-1 and TRBJ2-7, is KAGVTQTPRYLIKTRGQQVTLSCSPISGHRSVSWYQQTPGQGLQFLFEYFSETQRNKGNFPGRFSGRQFSNSRSEMNVSTLELGDSALYLCASSQGTGGYEQYFGPGTRLTVT.